These 7 T cell receptor beta chains came from one sample sequenced in a study of blood T cells in healthy people across ages. Next came a second PCR, run for about 7 to 11 cycles, which used a sample-barcoded 5' primer along with a J-beta primer mix. MiXCR was run by TCRdb on the 5' RACE reads, yielding one entry per CDR3 protein. The data show hundreds of thousands of distinct CDR3 sequences, approximately 49% seen once. The specimen was blood. These receptors originate from a woman in her fifties or sixties in good health.

This clonotype was counted once. V and J are TRBV6-6 and TRBJ1-2; no clear D gene. This CDR3 spans 14 amino acids. With 0 bases removed from V and 7 bases from J, the gap between germline ends came to 12 bases. The V gene's germline CDR1 is MNHNY and CDR2 SVGAGI (reference sequence). CDR3 nucleotides: TGTGCCAGCAGTTACTCGCACCCAAGCGGTGGCTACACCTTC. Protein sequence: CASSYSHPSGGYTF.

The DNA for the CDR3 is TGCAGTGCCCTTACTAGCGGGAGTGTTTTGTTAGAGACCCAGTACTTC. This gives the protein CSALTSGSVLLETQYF. The chain is built from TRBV20-1 and TRBJ2-5, with 11 bases fitting TRBD2. The J segment lost 4 bases and the V segment lost 6 bases, leaving 13 bases of the junction unmatched. The CDR3 sequence is 16 residues long. Germline CDR1 is DFQATT and CDR2 is SNEGSKA (reference sequence).

The genes are TRBV4-3 and TRBJ1-2; 8 positions agree with TRBD1. Germline trimming cut 0 bases from V and 7 bases from J; bases unmatched to any gene: 4. Germline lookup yields CDR1 LGHNA and CDR2 YSLEER. The CDR3 has 14 amino acids. The CDR3 reads CASSQDRTGGGYTF. The DNA of the CDR3 is TGCGCCAGCAGCCAAGATCGAACAGGGGGTGGCTACACCTTC.

This clonotype was seen more than once but under ten times. The gene calls are TRBV2 and TRBJ2-7, with 9 bases aligning to TRBD1. Trimming cost V 7 bases and J 1 base; bases outside gene matches: 8. Germline lookup yields CDR1 SNHLY and CDR2 FYNNEI. CDR3 length: 15 residues. CDR3 sequence (DNA): TGTGCCAGCATTGCCTCCGGGACAGGGTCCTACGAGCAGTACTTC. This sequence encodes CASIASGTGSYEQYF. Looking up the rest from reference TRBV2 and TRBJ2-7 gives the full variable domain: EPEVTQTPSHQVTQMGQEVILRCVPISNHLYFYWYRQILGQKVEFLVSFYNNEISEKSEIFDDQFSVERPDGSNFTLKIRSTKLEDSAMYFCASIASGTGSYEQYFGPGTRLTVT.

This clonotype was picked up a small number of times. This chain joins TRBV28 and TRBJ2-7; D remains unclear. CDR1 and CDR2 from the germline V gene are MDHEN and SYDVKM. CDR3 length equals 14 residues. Trimming removed 8 bases at V and 2 bases at J, with 16 bases between. CDR3 nucleotide sequence: TGTGCCAGCGGGCTAAGTCAACTAACCTACGAGCAGTACTTC. It encodes CASGLSQLTYEQYF.

The chain employs TRBV7-2 and TRBJ1-1; 7 bases align to TRBD1. The CDR3 is 14 amino acids. Germline V lookup: CDR1 SGHTA, CDR2 FQGNSA. The V segment lost 5 bases and the J segment 5 bases; nucleotides outside the gene matches: 8. The CDR3 coding sequence is TGTGCCAGCAGCCACACGAGGGGGCGTACTGAAGCTTTCTTT. Amino acids: CASSHTRGRTEAFF.

The CDR3 loop is CASSLDAGSDTQYF. As DNA, the CDR3 is TGTGCCAGCAGCTTAGACGCGGGGTCAGATACGCAGTATTTT. V is TRBV7-9 and J is TRBJ2-3; possibly TRBD2 for D (6 bases). The V gene's germline CDR1 is SEHNR and CDR2 FQNEAQ (reference sequence). This CDR3 has 14 residues. With 1 base removed from V and 4 bases from J, the gap between germline ends came to 9 bases. Full variable domain (rest looked up from reference TRBV7-9 and TRBJ2-3): DTGVSQNPRHKITKRGQNVTFRCDPISEHNRLYWYRQTLGQGPEFLTYFQNEAQLEKSRLLSDRFSAERPKGSFSTLEIQRTEQGDSAMYLCASSLDAGSDTQYFGPGTRLTVL.